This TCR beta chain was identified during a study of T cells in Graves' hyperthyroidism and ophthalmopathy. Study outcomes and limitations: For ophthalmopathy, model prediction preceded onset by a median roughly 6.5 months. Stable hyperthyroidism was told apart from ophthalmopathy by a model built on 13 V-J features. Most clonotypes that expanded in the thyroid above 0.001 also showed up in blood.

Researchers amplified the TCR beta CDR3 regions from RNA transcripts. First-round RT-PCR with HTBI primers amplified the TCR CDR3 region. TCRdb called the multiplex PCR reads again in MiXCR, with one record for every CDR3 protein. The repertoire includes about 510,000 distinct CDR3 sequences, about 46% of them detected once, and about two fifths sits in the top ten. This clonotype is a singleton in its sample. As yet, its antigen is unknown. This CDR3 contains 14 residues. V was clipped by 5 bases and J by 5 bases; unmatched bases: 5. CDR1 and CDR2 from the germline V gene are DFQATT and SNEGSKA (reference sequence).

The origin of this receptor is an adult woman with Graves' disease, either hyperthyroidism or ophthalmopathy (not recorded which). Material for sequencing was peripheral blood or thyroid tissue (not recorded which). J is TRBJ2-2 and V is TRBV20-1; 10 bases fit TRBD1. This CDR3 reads CSACGQGGTGELFF. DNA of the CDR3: TGCAGTGCTTGTGGACAGGGGGGAACCGGGGAGCTGTTTTTT.